This T cell receptor (beta chain) was captured in a study of beta chain features in type 1 diabetes. The study, taken as a whole, reports: In type 1 diabetes patients, VDJ junctions had fewer insertions; deletions at these junctions were more frequent. Shortening of TCRB CDR3s, moderate but significant, appeared in all four CD4+ subsets of Type 1 diabetes patients.

Investigators reverse transcribed all isolated RNA, so they sequenced expressed TCRB transcripts. Clones were read by immunoSEQ multiplex PCR, and TCRdb kept only the in-frame ones, dropping some. Here the sample spans some 350,000 clones, about 10% being singletons. As for this clone: Its specificity is unknown.

Every single donor gave one heparinised blood draw, and these averaged approximately 110 mL. Researchers reported sorting CD4+ naive, central memory, regulatory and stem cell-like memory cells via CD45RO/CCR7/CD25/CD127/CD95/CD27. The TCR comes from a young man with type 1 diabetes. Input material: central memory CD4+ T cells from blood.

CDR3 DNA sequence: TGTGCCAGCAGCCCACGGACTAGCGGTCAAGAGACCCAGTACTTC. Protein sequence: CASSPRTSGQETQYF. The rearrangement uses TRBV7-7 and TRBJ2-5; 10 bases match TRBD2. Germline assignment: CDR1 SSHAT and CDR2 FNYEAQ (reference sequence). Trimming removed 5 bases from V and 2 bases from J; junction bases left unmatched: 5. This CDR3 has 15 amino acids.